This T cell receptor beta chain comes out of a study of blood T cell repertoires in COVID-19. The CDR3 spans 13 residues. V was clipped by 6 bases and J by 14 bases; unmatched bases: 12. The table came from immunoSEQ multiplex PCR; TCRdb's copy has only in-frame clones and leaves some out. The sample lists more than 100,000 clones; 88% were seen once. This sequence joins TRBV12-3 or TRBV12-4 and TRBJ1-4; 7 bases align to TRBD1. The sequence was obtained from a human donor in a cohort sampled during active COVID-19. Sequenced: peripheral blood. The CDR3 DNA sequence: TGTGCCAGCAGCTCGGGAGGGGGCAGGTTGCTGTTTTTT. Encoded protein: CASSSGGGRLLFF.